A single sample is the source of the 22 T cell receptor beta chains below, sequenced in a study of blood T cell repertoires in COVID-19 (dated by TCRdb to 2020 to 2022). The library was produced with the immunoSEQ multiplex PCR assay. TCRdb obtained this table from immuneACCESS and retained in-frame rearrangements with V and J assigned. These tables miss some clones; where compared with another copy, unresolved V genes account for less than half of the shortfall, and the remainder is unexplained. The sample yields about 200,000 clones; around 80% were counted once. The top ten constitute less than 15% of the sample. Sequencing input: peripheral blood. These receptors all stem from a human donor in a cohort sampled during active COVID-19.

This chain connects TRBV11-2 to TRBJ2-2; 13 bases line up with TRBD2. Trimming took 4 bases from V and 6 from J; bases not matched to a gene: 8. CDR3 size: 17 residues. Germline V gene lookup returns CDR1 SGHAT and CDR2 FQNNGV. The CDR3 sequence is CASSSPGLAGLAGELFF. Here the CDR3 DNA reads TGTGCCAGCAGCTCGCCGGGACTAGCGGGATTGGCCGGGGAGCTGTTTTTT.

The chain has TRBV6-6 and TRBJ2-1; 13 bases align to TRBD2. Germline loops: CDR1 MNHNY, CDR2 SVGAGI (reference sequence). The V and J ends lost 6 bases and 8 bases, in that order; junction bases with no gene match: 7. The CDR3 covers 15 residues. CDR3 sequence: CASSSGTSGMYEQFF. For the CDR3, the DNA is TGTGCCAGCAGCTCCGGGACTAGCGGGATGTATGAGCAGTTCTTC.

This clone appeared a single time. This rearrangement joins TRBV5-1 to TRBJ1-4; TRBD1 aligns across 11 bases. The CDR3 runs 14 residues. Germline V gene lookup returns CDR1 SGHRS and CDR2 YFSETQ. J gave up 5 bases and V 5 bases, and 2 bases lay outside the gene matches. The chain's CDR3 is CASSRDRGNEKLFF. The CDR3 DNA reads TGCGCCAGCAGTCGGGACAGGGGGAATGAAAAACTGTTTTTT.

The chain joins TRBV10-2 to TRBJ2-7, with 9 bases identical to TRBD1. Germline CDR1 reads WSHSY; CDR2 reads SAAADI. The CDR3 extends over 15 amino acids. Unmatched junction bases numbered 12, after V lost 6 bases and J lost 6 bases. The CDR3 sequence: CASRGSGTGLSEQYF. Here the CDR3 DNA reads TGCGCCAGCAGGGGGTCCGGGACAGGGCTAAGCGAGCAGTACTTC.

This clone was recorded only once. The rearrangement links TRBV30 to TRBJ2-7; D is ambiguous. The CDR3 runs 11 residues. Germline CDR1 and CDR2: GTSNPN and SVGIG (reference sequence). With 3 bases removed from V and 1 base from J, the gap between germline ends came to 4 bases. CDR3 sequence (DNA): TGTGCCTGGAGGCGATCCTACGAGCAGTACTTC. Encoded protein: CAWRRSYEQYF.

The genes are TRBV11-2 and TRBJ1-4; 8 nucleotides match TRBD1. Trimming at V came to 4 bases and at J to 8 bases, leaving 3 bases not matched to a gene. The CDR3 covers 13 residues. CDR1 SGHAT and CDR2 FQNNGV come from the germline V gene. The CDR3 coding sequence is TGTGCCAGCAGCTCTGGACAGGGAGAAAAACTGTTTTTT. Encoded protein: CASSSGQGEKLFF.

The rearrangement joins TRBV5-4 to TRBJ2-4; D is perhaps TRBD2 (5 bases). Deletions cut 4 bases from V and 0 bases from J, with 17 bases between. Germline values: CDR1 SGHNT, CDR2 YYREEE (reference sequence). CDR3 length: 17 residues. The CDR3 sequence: CASSPQRAEKAKNIQYF. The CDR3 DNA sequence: TGTGCCAGCAGCCCTCAGAGGGCCGAAAAAGCCAAAAACATTCAGTACTTC.

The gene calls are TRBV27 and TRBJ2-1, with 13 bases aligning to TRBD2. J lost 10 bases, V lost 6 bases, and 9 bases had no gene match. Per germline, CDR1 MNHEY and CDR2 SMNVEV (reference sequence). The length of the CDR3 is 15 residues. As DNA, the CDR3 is TGTGCCAGCAGGCCCGGACTAGCGGGAGCCCAGGAGCAGTTCTTC. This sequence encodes CASRPGLAGAQEQFF.

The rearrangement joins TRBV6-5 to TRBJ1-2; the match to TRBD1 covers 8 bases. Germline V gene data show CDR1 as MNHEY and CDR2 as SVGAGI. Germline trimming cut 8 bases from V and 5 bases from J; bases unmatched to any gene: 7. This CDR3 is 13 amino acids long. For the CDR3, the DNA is TGTGCCAGCCGATTGACAGGGGCATATGGCTACACCTTC. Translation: CASRLTGAYGYTF.

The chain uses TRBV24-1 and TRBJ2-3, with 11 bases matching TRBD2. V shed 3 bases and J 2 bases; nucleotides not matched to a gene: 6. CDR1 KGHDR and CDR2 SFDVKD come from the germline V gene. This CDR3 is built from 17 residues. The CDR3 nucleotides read TGTGCCACCAGTGATCCGGGACTAGCGGACAACACAGATACGCAGTATTTT. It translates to CATSDPGLADNTDTQYF.

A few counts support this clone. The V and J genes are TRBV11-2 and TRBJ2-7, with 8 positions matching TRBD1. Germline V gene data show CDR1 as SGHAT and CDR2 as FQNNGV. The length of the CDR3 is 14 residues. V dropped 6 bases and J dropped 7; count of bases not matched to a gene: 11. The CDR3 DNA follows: TGTGCCAGCAGTCCCGGACAGGGAGGCTGGGAGCAGTACTTC. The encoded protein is CASSPGQGGWEQYF.

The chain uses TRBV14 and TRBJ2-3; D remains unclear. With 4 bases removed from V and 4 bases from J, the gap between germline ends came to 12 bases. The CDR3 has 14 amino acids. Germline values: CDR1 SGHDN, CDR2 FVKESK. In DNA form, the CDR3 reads TGTGCCAGCAGCCTTTTAGAGGCGGCAGATACGCAGTATTTT. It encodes CASSLLEAADTQYF. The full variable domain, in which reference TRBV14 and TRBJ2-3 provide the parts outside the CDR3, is EAGVTQFPSHSVIEKGQTVTLRCDPISGHDNLYWYRRVMGKEIKFLLHFVKESKQDESGMPNNRFLAERTGGTYSTLKVQPAELEDSGVYFCASSLLEAADTQYFGPGTRLTVL.

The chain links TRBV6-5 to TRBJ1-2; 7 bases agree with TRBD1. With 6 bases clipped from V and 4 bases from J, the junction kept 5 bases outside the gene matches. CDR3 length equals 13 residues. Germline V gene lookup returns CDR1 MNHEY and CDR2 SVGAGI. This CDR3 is CASRPGTAYGYTF. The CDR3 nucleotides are TGTGCCAGCAGGCCCGGGACAGCCTATGGCTACACCTTC.

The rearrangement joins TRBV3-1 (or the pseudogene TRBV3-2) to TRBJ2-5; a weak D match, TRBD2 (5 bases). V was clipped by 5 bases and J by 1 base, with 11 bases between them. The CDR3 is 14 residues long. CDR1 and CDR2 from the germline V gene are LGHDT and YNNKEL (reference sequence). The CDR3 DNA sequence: TGTGCCAGCAGCACAAACAGCGGCCAAGAGACCCAGTACTTC. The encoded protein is CASSTNSGQETQYF.

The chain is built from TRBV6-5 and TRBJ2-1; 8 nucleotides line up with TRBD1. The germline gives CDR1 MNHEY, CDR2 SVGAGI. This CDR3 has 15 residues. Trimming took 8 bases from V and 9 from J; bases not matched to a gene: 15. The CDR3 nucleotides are TGTGCCAGCTTCAACGACAGGGGATTTAGCGGTGAGCAGTTCTTC. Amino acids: CASFNDRGFSGEQFF.

The CDR3 region is CASSQAPGHTYEQYF. As DNA, the CDR3 is TGTGCCAGCAGCCAAGCTCCAGGGCACACCTACGAGCAGTACTTC. The chain recombines TRBV3-1 (or the pseudogene TRBV3-2) with TRBJ2-7, with a possible D match to TRBD1 (5 bases). CDR1 is LGHDT and CDR2 is YNNKEL in the germline V gene (reference sequence). Trimming removed 1 base from V and 2 bases from J, with 12 bases in between. This CDR3 contains 15 residues.

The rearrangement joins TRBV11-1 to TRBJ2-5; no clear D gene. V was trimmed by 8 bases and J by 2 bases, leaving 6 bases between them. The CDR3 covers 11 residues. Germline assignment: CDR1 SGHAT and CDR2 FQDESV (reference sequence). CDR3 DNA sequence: TGTGCCAGCGCGAAGCAAGAGACCCAGTACTTC. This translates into CASAKQETQYF.

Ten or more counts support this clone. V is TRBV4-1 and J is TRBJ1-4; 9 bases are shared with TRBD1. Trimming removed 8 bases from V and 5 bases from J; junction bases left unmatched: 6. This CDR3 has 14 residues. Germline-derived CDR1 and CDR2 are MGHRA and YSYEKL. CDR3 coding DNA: TGCGCCAGCGGGACCGGGACAGGGAATGAAAAACTGTTTTTT. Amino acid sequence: CASGTGTGNEKLFF.

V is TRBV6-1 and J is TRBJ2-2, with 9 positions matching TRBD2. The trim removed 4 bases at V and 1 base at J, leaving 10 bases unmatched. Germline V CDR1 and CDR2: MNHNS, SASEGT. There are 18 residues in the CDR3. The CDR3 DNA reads TGTGCCAGCAGTGTTTCGGCACTAGCGGGTCTGAACACCGGGGAGCTGTTTTTT. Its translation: CASSVSALAGLNTGELFF.

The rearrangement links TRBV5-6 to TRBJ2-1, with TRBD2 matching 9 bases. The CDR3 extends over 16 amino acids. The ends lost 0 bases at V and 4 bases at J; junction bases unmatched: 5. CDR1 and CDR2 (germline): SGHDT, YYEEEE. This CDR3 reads CASSLVSSGIYNEQFF. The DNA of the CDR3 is TGTGCCAGCAGCTTGGTTTCTAGCGGGATTTACAATGAGCAGTTCTTC.

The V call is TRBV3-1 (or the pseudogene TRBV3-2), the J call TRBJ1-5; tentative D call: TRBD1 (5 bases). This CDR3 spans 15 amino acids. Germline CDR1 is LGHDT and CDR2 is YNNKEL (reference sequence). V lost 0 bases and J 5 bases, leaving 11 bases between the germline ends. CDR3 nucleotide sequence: TGTGCCAGCAGCCAAGATCCAGGGAGGGATCAGCCCCAGCATTTT. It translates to CASSQDPGRDQPQHF.

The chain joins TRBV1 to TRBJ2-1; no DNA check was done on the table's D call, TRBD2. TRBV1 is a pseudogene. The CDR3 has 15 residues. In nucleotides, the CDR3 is TGCACCAGCAGCACACTAGCGGGAGGTTACAATGAGCAGTTCTTC. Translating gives CTSSTLAGGYNEQFF.